The next 17 T cell receptor beta chains were all read from a single sample in a study of T cell responses to AZD1222 COVID-19 vaccine. Generated by immunoSEQ multiplex PCR, the TCRdb table keeps only in-frame clones and is missing some. The repertoire holds over 70,000 clones, with approximately 89% as singletons. Sequencing used peripheral blood, obtained 28 days after the second AZD1222 dose. All receptors derive from an adult who received the AZD1222 COVID-19 vaccine.

This clone was seen a few times. This sequence joins TRBV6-4 and TRBJ1-4; D gene unclear. The length of the CDR3 is 13 residues. CDR1 and CDR2 (germline): MRHNA, SNTAGT. The V gene lost 8 bases and the J gene lost 8 bases, with 15 bases spanning the gap. CDR3 bases: TGTGCCAGCTCCGCGGAGCTTGGCGAAAAACTGTTTTTT. Its protein is CASSAELGEKLFF.

J is TRBJ2-3 and V is TRBV5-1; 7 nucleotides match TRBD1. The J segment lost 1 base and the V segment lost 4 bases, leaving 6 bases of the junction unmatched. There are 15 residues in the CDR3. CDR1 is SGHRS and CDR2 is YFSETQ in the germline V gene. The DNA of the CDR3 is TGCGCCAGCAGCACCCGGACAGGACGCACAGATACGCAGTATTTT. It codes for CASSTRTGRTDTQYF. Based on the CDR3 plus reference TRBV5-1 and TRBJ2-3, the full variable domain is KAGVTQTPRYLIKTRGQQVTLSCSPISGHRSVSWYQQTPGQGLQFLFEYFSETQRNKGNFPGRFSGRQFSNSRSEMNVSTLELGDSALYLCASSTRTGRTDTQYFGPGTRLTVL.

Written as DNA, the CDR3 is TGCGCCAGCGCGGGACAGAGTAGCACAGATACGCAGTATTTT. This encodes CASAGQSSTDTQYF. V gene TRBV5-1 combines with J gene TRBJ2-3; D possibly corresponds to TRBD1 (7 bases). This CDR3 has 14 amino acids. CDR1 and CDR2 (germline): SGHRS, YFSETQ. Trimming took 7 bases from V and 0 from J, leaving 12 bases between them.

A single count supports this clone. The chain is built from TRBV7-9 and TRBJ2-3, with 7 bases identical to TRBD1. The CDR3 loop spans 18 amino acids. Germline V gene sequence: CDR1 SEHNR, CDR2 FQNEAQ (reference sequence). The V gene end was trimmed by 4 bases and the J gene end by 0 bases; junction bases not matched to a gene: 13. The CDR3 region has the DNA TGTGCCAGCAGCTCTTCCGGGACAGCTCTTTTCAGCACAGATACGCAGTATTTT. Protein product: CASSSSGTALFSTDTQYF.

This CDR3 reads CASSYSGGTTDTQYF. Written as DNA, the CDR3 is TGTGCCAGCAGTTACTCGGGGGGGACCACAGATACGCAGTATTTT. This sequence joins TRBV6-5 and TRBJ2-3, with 7 bases that match TRBD2. V shed 0 bases, J shed 2 bases, and the junction held 2 bases outside the gene matches. Germline V gene data show CDR1 as MNHEY and CDR2 as SVGAGI. This CDR3 has 15 residues.

The chain links TRBV19 to TRBJ2-7; D is tentatively TRBD1 or TRBD2 (5 bases each). V was trimmed by 2 bases and J by 5 bases, leaving 10 bases between them. The CDR3 contains 13 residues. Germline lookup yields CDR1 LNHDA and CDR2 SQIVND (reference sequence). CDR3 sequence reads: CASSILGTNEQYF. The DNA for the CDR3 is TGTGCCAGTAGTATATTAGGGACGAACGAGCAGTACTTC.

The rearrangement links TRBV7-3 to TRBJ2-3; a possible D gene is TRBD1 (6 bases). V was shortened by 2 bases and J by 1 base, with 10 bases between the two germline ends. CDR1 and CDR2 from the germline V gene are SGHTA and FQGTGA. CDR3 length equals 15 residues. The CDR3 DNA sequence: TGTGCCAGCAGCTTATACAGGGCGGGCACAGATACGCAGTATTTT. It encodes CASSLYRAGTDTQYF.

The V and J genes are TRBV9 and TRBJ2-5; 9 bases match TRBD2. The germline CDR1 and CDR2 sequences are SGDLS and YYNGEE. The trim removed 3 bases at V and 4 bases at J, leaving 4 bases unmatched. The CDR3 extends over 14 amino acids. The CDR3 coding sequence is TGTGCCAGCAGCGGCGGGACTAGCAGAGAGACCCAGTACTTC. It translates to CASSGGTSRETQYF.

The V call is TRBV5-1, the J call TRBJ2-7; D is possibly TRBD1 or TRBD2 (5 bases each). Germline V lookup: CDR1 SGHRS, CDR2 YFSETQ. V gave up 9 bases and J gave up 0 bases, with 13 bases separating them. CDR3 size: 13 residues. The CDR3 is CATRDASSYEQYF. CDR3 in DNA: TGCGCCACCCGGGACGCTAGCTCCTACGAGCAGTACTTC.

The gene calls are TRBV11-3 and TRBJ2-3; D remains unclear. This CDR3 spans 13 amino acids. Per germline, CDR1 SGHNT and CDR2 YENEEA. The germline V and J ends were trimmed by 3 bases and 0 bases, with 4 bases remaining between them. The CDR3 is CASSFGSTDTQYF. CDR3 sequence (DNA): TGTGCCAGCAGCTTCGGGAGCACAGATACGCAGTATTTT.

The genes are TRBV6-2 or TRBV6-3 and TRBJ1-4, with D perhaps TRBD1 (6 bases). This CDR3 contains 13 residues. Germline values: CDR1 MNHEY, CDR2 SVGEGT. Trimming pared 4 bases from V and 8 bases from J, leaving 11 bases between. CDR3 nucleotides: TGTGCCAGCAGTTGGACAGAAGGAGAAAAACTGTTTTTT. Protein sequence: CASSWTEGEKLFF.

The gene calls are TRBV3-1 (or the pseudogene TRBV3-2) and TRBJ2-2; D uncertain. CDR1 LGHDT and CDR2 YNNKEL come from the germline V gene (reference sequence). The CDR3 is 14 residues long. V was pared by 4 bases and J by 0 bases, with 6 bases between. The CDR3, as DNA: TGTGCCAGCAGCCGATTTTCGAACACCGGGGAGCTGTTTTTT. Its protein product is CASSRFSNTGELFF.

This rearrangement joins TRBV7-9 to TRBJ1-1, with 8 bases matching TRBD1. CDR3 size: 13 residues. Trimming took 7 bases from V and 6 from J; bases not matched to a gene: 7. The germline V gene encodes CDR1 SEHNR and CDR2 FQNEAQ (reference sequence). The CDR3 loop reads CASIGTGLPEAFF. CDR3 sequence (DNA): TGTGCCAGCATCGGGACAGGCCTCCCTGAAGCTTTCTTT.

The chain recombines TRBV4-3 with TRBJ2-3; 8 bases fit TRBD1. CDR1 is LGHNA and CDR2 is YSLEER in the germline V gene. Trimming took 4 bases from V and 5 from J; bases not matched to a gene: 8. The CDR3 loop spans 15 amino acids. CDR3 protein: CASSPRAGGEDTQYF. CDR3 DNA sequence: TGCGCCAGCAGCCCTCGGGCAGGGGGCGAAGATACGCAGTATTTT.

V is TRBV28 and J is TRBJ1-1; no reliable D call. The CDR3 extends over 13 amino acids. The V gene lost 5 bases and the J gene lost 5 bases, with 12 bases spanning the gap. Germline lookup yields CDR1 MDHEN and CDR2 SYDVKM. This CDR3 is CASSLPGVTEAFF. The CDR3, as DNA: TGTGCCAGCAGTCTCCCTGGGGTAACTGAAGCTTTCTTT.

The chain couples TRBV28 to TRBJ2-7; D is unclear. Germline CDR1 is MDHEN and CDR2 is SYDVKM. The V and J ends lost 7 bases and 2 bases respectively, with 15 bases between them. The CDR3 is 14 amino acids. The CDR3 nucleotides are TGTGCCAGCAACCAGTCACCGAATACCTACGAGCAGTACTTC. It encodes CASNQSPNTYEQYF.

This clone was seen once. CDR3: CATSDARLAGGTDTQYF. The CDR3 coding sequence is TGTGCCACCAGTGATGCTCGACTAGCGGGAGGCACAGATACGCAGTATTTT. The chain has TRBV24-1 and TRBJ2-3, with 12 bases fitting TRBD2. After removal of 3 bases from V and 1 base from J, the junction contained 4 bases not matched to a gene. This CDR3 has 17 residues. Germline CDR1 and CDR2: KGHDR and SFDVKD.